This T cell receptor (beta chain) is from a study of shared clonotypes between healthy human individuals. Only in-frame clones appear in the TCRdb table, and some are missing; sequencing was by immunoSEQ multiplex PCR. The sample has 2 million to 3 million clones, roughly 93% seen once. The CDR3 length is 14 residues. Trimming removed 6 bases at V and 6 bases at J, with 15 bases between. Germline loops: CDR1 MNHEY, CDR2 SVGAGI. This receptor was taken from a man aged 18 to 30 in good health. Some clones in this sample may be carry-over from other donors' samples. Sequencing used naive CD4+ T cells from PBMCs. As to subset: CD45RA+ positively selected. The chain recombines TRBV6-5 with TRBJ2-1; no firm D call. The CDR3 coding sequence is TGTGCCAGCAGATTTTCAGCTGTGATCAATGAGCAGTTCTTC. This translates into CASRFSAVINEQFF.